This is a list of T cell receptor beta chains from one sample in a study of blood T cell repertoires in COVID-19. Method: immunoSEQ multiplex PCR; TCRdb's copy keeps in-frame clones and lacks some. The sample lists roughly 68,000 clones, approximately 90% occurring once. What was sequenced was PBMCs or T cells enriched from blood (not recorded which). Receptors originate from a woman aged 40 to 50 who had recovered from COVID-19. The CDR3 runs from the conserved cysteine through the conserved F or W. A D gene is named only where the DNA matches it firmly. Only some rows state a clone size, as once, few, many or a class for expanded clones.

CDR3: CASAPGTNYGYTF
DNA: TGTGCCAGCGCCCCGGGAACAAACTATGGCTACACCTTC
size: -
V: TRBV28
D: -
J: TRBJ1-2

CDR3: CASNSRQGYTDTQYF
DNA: TGTGCCAGCAACTCCCGACAGGGATACACAGATACGCAGTATTTT
size: -
V: TRBV5-6
D: TRBD1
J: TRBJ2-3

CDR3: CASSHEGAGQLNTEAFF
DNA: TGTGCCAGCAGCCACGAGGGGGCGGGACAGCTGAACACTGAAGCTTTCTTT
size: -
V: TRBV14
D: TRBD1
J: TRBJ1-1

CDR3: CASSISQGNNSPLHF
DNA: TGCGCCAGCAGCATATCCCAGGGCAATAATTCACCCCTCCACTTT
size: -
V: TRBV5-1
D: -
J: TRBJ1-6

CDR3: CASSDGTAVRGNIQYF
DNA: TGTGCCAGCAGTGATGGGACAGCGGTGAGGGGGAACATTCAGTACTTC
size: -
V: TRBV25-1
D: TRBD1
J: TRBJ2-4

CDR3: CASCGRNTGELFF
DNA: TGTGCCAGCTGTGGCAGAAACACCGGGGAGCTGTTTTTT
size: -
V: TRBV27
D: -
J: TRBJ2-2

CDR3: CASSGTGRSEKLFF
DNA: TGTGCCAGCAGTGGGACAGGGAGGAGTGAAAAACTGTTTTTT
size: -
V: TRBV2
D: TRBD1
J: TRBJ1-4

CDR3: CASSHYDRTEAFF
DNA: TGTGCCAGCAGCCACTACGACAGGACTGAAGCTTTCTTT
size: -
V: TRBV3-1/TRBV3-2
D: -
J: TRBJ1-1

CDR3: CASSSTGTSGPQNTQYF
DNA: TGTGCCAGCAGCTCCACCGGGACTAGCGGACCACAAAATACGCAGTATTTT
size: -
V: TRBV5-6
D: TRBD2
J: TRBJ2-3

CDR3: CATSPLAGGNQETQYF
DNA: TGTGCCACCAGCCCCTTAGCGGGGGGGAACCAAGAGACCCAGTACTTC
size: -
V: TRBV15
D: TRBD2
J: TRBJ2-5

CDR3: CASSLGQGGNSPLHF
DNA: TGTGCCAGCAGCCTAGGACAGGGAGGTAATTCACCCCTCCACTTT
size: -
V: TRBV3-1/TRBV3-2
D: TRBD1
J: TRBJ1-6

CDR3: CAISESRGSNQPQHF
DNA: TGTGCCATCAGTGAGTCGCGAGGGAGCAATCAGCCCCAGCATTTT
size: once
V: TRBV10-3
D: -
J: TRBJ1-5

CDR3: CASSSLVGTRGTEAFF
DNA: TGTGCCAGCAGCTCCCTGGTTGGGACCCGGGGGACTGAAGCTTTCTTT
size: -
V: TRBV27
D: -
J: TRBJ1-1

CDR3: CAISGGQGRETQYF
DNA: TGTGCCATCAGTGGAGGACAGGGGCGAGAGACCCAGTACTTC
size: -
V: TRBV10-3
D: TRBD1
J: TRBJ2-5

CDR3: CATIWWESGYTF
DNA: TGTGCCACCATATGGTGGGAGAGCGGCTACACCTTC
size: -
V: TRBV24-1
D: -
J: TRBJ1-2

CDR3: CASSLGTGLNTEAFF
DNA: TGTGCCAGCAGCTTGGGGACAGGCCTGAACACTGAAGCTTTCTTT
size: -
V: TRBV7-6
D: TRBD1
J: TRBJ1-1

CDR3: CASRTGIGYTF
DNA: TGTGCCAGCAGGACAGGAATCGGCTACACCTTC
size: -
V: TRBV12-3/TRBV12-4
D: -
J: TRBJ1-2

CDR3: CASSLGRGPSYEQYF
DNA: TGTGCCAGCAGCTTAGGCAGGGGGCCCTCCTACGAGCAGTACTTC
size: -
V: TRBV11-2
D: TRBD1
J: TRBJ2-7

CDR3: CASSPTGPQYNEQFF
DNA: TGCGCCAGCAGCCCGACAGGCCCGCAGTACAATGAGCAGTTCTTC
size: -
V: TRBV5-1
D: -
J: TRBJ2-1

CDR3: CASSPRQGLGETQYF
DNA: TGTGCCAGCAGTCCTCGACAGGGACTCGGGGAGACCCAGTACTTC
size: -
V: TRBV27
D: -
J: TRBJ2-5

CDR3: CASSLGGLGNQPQHF
DNA: TGTGCCAGCAGCTTAGGGGGGCTTGGCAATCAGCCCCAGCATTTT
size: -
V: TRBV7-2
D: -
J: TRBJ1-5

CDR3: CASSGDRDYEQYF
DNA: TGTGCCAGCAGCGGTGACAGGGACTACGAGCAGTACTTC
size: -
V: TRBV5-6
D: TRBD1
J: TRBJ2-7

CDR3: CASSLVAGGEETQYF
DNA: TGTGCCAGCAGCTTGGTTGCGGGCGGGGAAGAGACCCAGTACTTC
size: -
V: TRBV5-5
D: -
J: TRBJ2-5

CDR3: CASSSNRDRGLGTQYF
DNA: TGTGCCAGCAGCTCCAACCGGGACAGGGGGCTCGGGACCCAGTACTTC
size: -
V: TRBV7-7
D: TRBD1
J: TRBJ2-5

CDR3: CASSIGGTGLTEAFF
DNA: TGTGCCAGTAGTATAGGGGGGACAGGGCTTACTGAAGCTTTCTTT
size: -
V: TRBV19
D: TRBD1
J: TRBJ1-1

CDR3: CASRPGTDYSNQPQHF
DNA: TGTGCCAGCAGACCCGGGACAGACTATAGCAATCAGCCCCAGCATTTT
size: -
V: TRBV27
D: TRBD1
J: TRBJ1-5

CDR3: CASSEQGGYSTDTQYF
DNA: TGTGCCAGCAGTGAACAAGGGGGTTATAGCACAGATACGCAGTATTTT
size: once
V: TRBV2
D: -
J: TRBJ2-3

CDR3: CASSLAGQGAQNSPLHF
DNA: TGTGCCAGCAGCTTAGCCGGGCAGGGGGCTCAGAATTCACCCCTCCACTTT
size: once
V: TRBV7-2
D: TRBD1
J: TRBJ1-6

CDR3: CATSREGQELPVSQPQHF
DNA: TGTGCCACCAGCAGAGAAGGACAGGAACTCCCGGTCAGCCAGCCCCAGCATTTT
size: -
V: TRBV15
D: TRBD1
J: TRBJ1-5

CDR3: CASRGSGGAADTQYF
DNA: TGTGCCAGCAGAGGTAGCGGGGGGGCCGCAGATACGCAGTATTTT
size: -
V: TRBV6-5
D: TRBD2
J: TRBJ2-3

CDR3: CASSLGRRETQYF
DNA: TGTGCCAGCAGCTTGGGAAGGAGGGAGACCCAGTACTTC
size: -
V: TRBV5-6
D: -
J: TRBJ2-5

CDR3: CASSLHGKGGMGNQPQHF
DNA: TGTGCCAGCAGCTTACATGGTAAAGGGGGCATGGGCAATCAGCCCCAGCATTTT
size: -
V: TRBV7-9
D: TRBD1
J: TRBJ1-5

CDR3: CSVGPTAGSYEQYF
DNA: TGCAGCGTTGGACCGACGGCGGGGTCCTACGAGCAGTACTTC
size: few
V: TRBV29-1
D: -
J: TRBJ2-7

CDR3: CASSDGSSGGSTDTQYF
DNA: TGTGCCAGCAGTGACGGGTCAAGCGGGGGCTCCACAGATACGCAGTATTTT
size: -
V: TRBV6-4
D: TRBD2
J: TRBJ2-3

CDR3: CASFGGGAYNEQFF
DNA: TGTGCCAGCTTCGGAGGGGGGGCCTACAATGAGCAGTTCTTC
size: -
V: TRBV6-5
D: -
J: TRBJ2-1

CDR3: CASKKTREKKLFF
DNA: TGTGCCAGCAAAAAGACTCGGGAAAAAAAACTGTTTTTT
size: -
V: TRBV7-8
D: -
J: TRBJ1-4

CDR3: CASSIGLVATNEKLFF
DNA: TGTGCCAGTAGTATAGGGTTAGTGGCAACTAATGAAAAACTGTTTTTT
size: -
V: TRBV19
D: -
J: TRBJ1-4

CDR3: CASSLAGNEKLFF
DNA: TGCGCCAGCAGCTTGGCAGGGAATGAAAAACTGTTTTTT
size: -
V: TRBV5-1
D: -
J: TRBJ1-4

CDR3: CASSSSTSVGTGELFF
DNA: TGTGCCAGCAGTTCTAGTACTAGCGTAGGTACCGGGGAGCTGTTTTTT
size: -
V: TRBV7-2
D: TRBD2
J: TRBJ2-2

CDR3: CASSFSPGEDGYTF
DNA: TGCGCCAGCAGCTTCAGCCCAGGGGAAGACGGCTACACCTTC
size: once
V: TRBV5-1
D: -
J: TRBJ1-2

CDR3: CASSLARTELYYGYTF
DNA: TGTGCCAGCAGCTTAGCCCGCACAGAGCTCTACTATGGCTACACCTTC
size: few
V: TRBV7-9
D: -
J: TRBJ1-2

CDR3: CASSSTDLQETQYF
DNA: TGTGCCAGCTCATCGACAGACCTCCAAGAGACCCAGTACTTC
size: -
V: TRBV18
D: -
J: TRBJ2-5

CDR3: CASSHYREATPGTEAFF
DNA: TGCGCCAGCAGCCATTACCGGGAGGCAACCCCAGGCACTGAAGCTTTCTTT
size: -
V: TRBV4-1
D: -
J: TRBJ1-1

CDR3: CASSQAHYGYTF
DNA: TGTGCCAGCAGCCAGGCCCACTATGGCTACACCTTC
size: -
V: TRBV3-1/TRBV3-2
D: -
J: TRBJ1-2

CDR3: CASSPRTGGLYGYTF
DNA: TGTGCCAGCAGCCCTCGGACAGGGGGCTTATATGGCTACACCTTC
size: -
V: TRBV5-4
D: TRBD1
J: TRBJ1-2